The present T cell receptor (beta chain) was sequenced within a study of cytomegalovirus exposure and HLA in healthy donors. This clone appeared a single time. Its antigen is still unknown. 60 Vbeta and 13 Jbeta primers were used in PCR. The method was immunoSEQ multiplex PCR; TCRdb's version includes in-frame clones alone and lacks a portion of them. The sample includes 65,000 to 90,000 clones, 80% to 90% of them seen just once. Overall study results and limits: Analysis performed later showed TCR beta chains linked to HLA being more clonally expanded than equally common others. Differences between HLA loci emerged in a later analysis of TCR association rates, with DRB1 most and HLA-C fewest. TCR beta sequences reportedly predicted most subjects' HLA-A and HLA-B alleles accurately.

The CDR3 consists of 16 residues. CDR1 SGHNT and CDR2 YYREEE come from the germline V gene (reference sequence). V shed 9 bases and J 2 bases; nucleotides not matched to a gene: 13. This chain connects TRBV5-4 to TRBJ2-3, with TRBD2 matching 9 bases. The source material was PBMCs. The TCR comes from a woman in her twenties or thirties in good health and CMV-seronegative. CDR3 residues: CATPGGTSRNTDTQYF. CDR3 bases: TGTGCCACCCCAGGCGGGACTAGCCGAAACACAGATACGCAGTATTTT.